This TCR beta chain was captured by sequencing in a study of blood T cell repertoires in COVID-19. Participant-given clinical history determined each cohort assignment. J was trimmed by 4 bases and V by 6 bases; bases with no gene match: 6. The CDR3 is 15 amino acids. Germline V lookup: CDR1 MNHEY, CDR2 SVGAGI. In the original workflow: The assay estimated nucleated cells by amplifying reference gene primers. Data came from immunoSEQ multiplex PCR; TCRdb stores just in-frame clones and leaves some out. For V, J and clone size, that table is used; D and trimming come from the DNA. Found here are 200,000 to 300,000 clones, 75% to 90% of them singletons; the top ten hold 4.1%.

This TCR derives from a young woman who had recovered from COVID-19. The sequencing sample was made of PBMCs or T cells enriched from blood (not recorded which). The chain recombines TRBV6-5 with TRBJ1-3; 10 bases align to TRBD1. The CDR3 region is CASRTDRGLGNTIYF. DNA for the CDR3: TGTGCCAGCAGAACCGACAGGGGGCTCGGAAACACCATATATTTT.